This T cell receptor beta chain was identified in a study of blood T cell repertoires in COVID-19. For the study at large: COVID-19 samples collected from the United States, Italy and Spain covered acute and convalescent phases. T cells, B-cell-depleted T cells, or PBMCs provided the cDNA or gDNA that served as material.

Here immunoSEQ multiplex PCR was the method, and the copy in TCRdb shows in-frame clones only, minus some. The sample includes 150,000 to 200,000 clones, about 83% of them seen just once. Germline CDR1 reads MDHEN; CDR2 reads SYDVKM. V lost 1 base and J 4 bases, leaving 10 bases between the germline ends. This CDR3 contains 14 residues. The clonotype comes from a woman between 18 and 29 years old who had recovered from COVID-19. Material: peripheral blood. V gene TRBV28 combines with J gene TRBJ1-1; weak D call: TRBD1 (5 bases). CDR3 region: CASSLLGVGTEAFF. The CDR3 bases are TGTGCCAGCAGTTTATTAGGGGTCGGCACTGAAGCTTTCTTT. The variable domain in full, with the rest retrieved from reference TRBV28 and TRBJ1-1, is DVKVTQSSRYLVKRTGEKVFLECVQDMDHENMFWYRQDPGLGLRLIYFSYDVKMKEKGDIPEGYSVSREKKERFSLILESASTNQTSMYLCASSLLGVGTEAFFGQGTRLTVV.